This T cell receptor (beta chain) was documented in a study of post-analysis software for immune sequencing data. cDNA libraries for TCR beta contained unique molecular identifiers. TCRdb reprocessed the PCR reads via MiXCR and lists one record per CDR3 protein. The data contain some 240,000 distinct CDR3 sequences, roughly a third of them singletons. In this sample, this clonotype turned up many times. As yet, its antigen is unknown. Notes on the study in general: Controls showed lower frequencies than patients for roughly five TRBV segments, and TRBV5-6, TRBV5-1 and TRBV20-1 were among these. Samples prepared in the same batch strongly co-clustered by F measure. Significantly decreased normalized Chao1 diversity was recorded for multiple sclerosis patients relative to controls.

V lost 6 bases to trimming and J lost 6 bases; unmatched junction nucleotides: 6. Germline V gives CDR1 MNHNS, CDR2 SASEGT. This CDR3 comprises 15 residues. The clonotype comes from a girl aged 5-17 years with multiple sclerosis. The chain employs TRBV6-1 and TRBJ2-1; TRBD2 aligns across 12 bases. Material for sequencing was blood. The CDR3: CASRGLAGPINEQFF. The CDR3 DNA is TGTGCCAGCAGGGGACTAGCGGGTCCCATCAATGAGCAGTTCTTC.